A selection of T cell receptor beta chains follows, all from one sample in a study of T cells in Graves' hyperthyroidism and ophthalmopathy. TCRdb independently ran MiXCR on the multiplex PCR reads; one entry per CDR3 protein. The repertoire holds about 700,000 distinct CDR3 sequences, with 14% as singletons. The specimen was blood. The source is a woman younger than 30 with Graves' hyperthyroidism. Both conserved end residues are part of each CDR3. A D gene is named only where the DNA matches it firmly. Some rows have no size entry. The others give once, few or many, or a class for an expanded clone.

d_call j_call clone_size v_call cdr3_aa cdr3_nt
NA TRBJ2-1 few TRBV4-1 CASSQDRPGVFDGRYNEQFF TGCGCCAGCAGCCAAGATCGGCCAGGGGTGTTCGACGGGAGGTACAATGAGCAGTTCTTC
TRBD1 TRBJ2-7 many TRBV12-3/TRBV12-4 CASSVGQASSYEQYF TGTGCCAGCAGTGTGGGACAGGCGAGCTCCTACGAGCAGTACTTC
NA TRBJ1-2 many TRBV4-3 CASSQENSYYGYTF TGCGCCAGCAGCCAAGAGAACAGCTACTATGGCTACACCTTC
NA TRBJ1-1 many TRBV11-3 CASSPPPGNEAFF TGTGCCAGCAGCCCACCCCCAGGGAATGAAGCTTTCTTT
NA TRBJ2-7 many TRBV27 CASSVDLPGSYEQYF TGTGCCAGCAGTGTAGACCTACCGGGCTCCTACGAGCAGTACTTC
NA TRBJ1-1 many TRBV9 CASSVKEAMNTEAFF TGTGCCAGCAGCGTCAAGGAGGCGATGAACACTGAAGCTTTCTTT
TRBD1 TRBJ1-4 few TRBV28 CASSITTGGKEKLFF TGTGCCAGCAGTATAACGACAGGGGGTAAAGAAAAACTGTTTTTT
TRBD2 TRBJ2-7 NA TRBV4-1 CASSQDGIGTSGFEQYF TGCGCCAGCAGCCAAGATGGTATCGGGACTAGCGGGTTCGAGCAGTACTTC
TRBD2 TRBJ2-7 few TRBV6-1 CASSETSGAASYEQYF TGTGCCAGCAGTGAGACTAGCGGGGCAGCCTCCTACGAGCAGTACTTC
NA TRBJ2-4 few TRBV20-1 CSARDGRGGGYIQYF TGCAGTGCTAGAGATGGGCGGGGAGGGGGCTACATTCAGTACTTC
NA TRBJ1-2 few TRBV2 CASSEAGWGYTF TGTGCCAGCAGTGAAGCGGGCTGGGGCTACACCTTC
TRBD2 TRBJ2-4 few TRBV28 CAGSRGELNIQYF TGTGCCGGCAGCCGGGGGGAACTGAACATTCAGTACTTC
NA TRBJ1-2 many TRBV6-1 CASREATYGYTF TGTGCCAGCCGGGAAGCGACCTATGGCTACACCTTC
NA TRBJ2-2 NA TRBV3-1 CASNWATGELFF TGTGCCAGCAATTGGGCCACCGGGGAGCTGTTTTTT
NA TRBJ2-3 few TRBV9 CASSVLETDTQYF TGTGCCAGCAGCGTTCTAGAGACAGATACGCAGTATTTT
NA TRBJ2-5 many TRBV12-3/TRBV12-4 CASSFPQGKETQYF TGTGCCAGCAGTTTCCCGCAGGGTAAAGAGACCCAGTACTTC
NA TRBJ1-2 NA TRBV10-3 CAISESAYYGYTF TGTGCCATCAGTGAGTCGGCTTACTATGGCTACACCTTC
TRBD1 TRBJ1-1 many TRBV6-1 CASSGRQGFTNTEAFF TGTGCCAGCAGTGGTCGACAGGGGTTTACGAACACTGAAGCTTTCTTT
TRBD1 TRBJ2-2 NA TRBV29-1 CSVVARGRNTGELFF TGCAGCGTTGTGGCCAGGGGGCGTAACACCGGGGAGCTGTTTTTT
NA TRBJ2-1 NA TRBV7-8 CASSKRGSDYEQFF TGTGCCAGCAGCAAAAGGGGGTCGGATTATGAGCAGTTCTTC
NA TRBJ1-1 many TRBV3-1 CASSQELVTEAFF TGTGCCAGCAGCCAAGAGCTGGTCACTGAAGCTTTCTTT
NA TRBJ2-7 few TRBV7-9 CATGDHSYEQYF TGTGCCACCGGGGACCACTCCTACGAGCAGTACTTC
TRBD2 TRBJ2-2 few TRBV20-1 CSAPIAGTGELFF TGCAGTGCTCCCATAGCGGGCACCGGGGAGCTGTTTTTT
NA TRBJ2-3 NA TRBV6-2/TRBV6-3 CAGTRAGRPDTQYF TGTGCCGGCACCCGTGCGGGACGCCCAGATACGCAGTATTTT
NA TRBJ2-5 few TRBV18 CASSPQQSEETQYF TGTGCCAGCTCACCCCAACAGTCGGAAGAGACCCAGTACTTC
TRBD1 TRBJ2-7 many TRBV3-1 CASSQDLWTGIYEQYF TGTGCCAGCAGCCAAGATCTATGGACAGGGATCTACGAGCAGTACTTC
TRBD2 TRBJ2-1 many TRBV6-1 CASTSAGTSGSTGEQFF TGTGCCAGCACGTCCGCCGGGACTAGCGGGAGTACAGGAGAGCAGTTCTTC
TRBD1 TRBJ2-7 many TRBV19 CASSMGRQGSGEQYF TGTGCCAGTAGTATGGGGAGACAGGGATCGGGTGAGCAGTACTTC
NA TRBJ2-7 many TRBV30 CAWSVGQTYEQYF TGTGCCTGGAGTGTAGGACAGACCTACGAGCAGTACTTC
NA TRBJ1-1 many TRBV20-1 CSARAARQETNTEAFF TGCAGTGCTAGAGCGGCCAGACAGGAAACGAACACTGAAGCTTTCTTT
NA TRBJ2-7 many TRBV7-2 CASSGRGASYEQYF TGTGCCAGCAGCGGGCGAGGGGCCTCCTACGAGCAGTACTTC
NA TRBJ2-3 NA TRBV13 CASSPRADTQYF TGTGCCAGCAGCCCGAGGGCAGATACGCAGTATTTT
NA TRBJ1-2 NA TRBV7-9 CASSLKAGNSYGYTF TGTGCCAGCAGCTTAAAGGCGGGAAACAGCTATGGCTACACCTTC
NA TRBJ1-4 NA TRBV28 CASSLPTDIARSEKLFF TGTGCCAGCAGTCTGCCGACCGACATCGCCCGCTCGGAAAAACTGTTTTTT
NA TRBJ2-2 few TRBV12-3/TRBV12-4 CASSYLPGTGELFF TGTGCCAGCAGTTACCTGCCTGGCACCGGGGAGCTGTTTTTT
TRBD2 TRBJ2-5 few TRBV10-3 CAIRTSGQETQYF TGTGCCATCAGAACTAGCGGTCAAGAGACCCAGTACTTC
TRBD1 TRBJ1-1 few TRBV13 CASSRGQGREAFF TGTGCCAGCAGCCGGGGACAGGGACGTGAAGCTTTCTTT
TRBD1 TRBJ1-2 many TRBV3-1 CASSQGGQRTNYGYTF TGTGCCAGCAGCCAAGGGGGACAGCGGACTAACTATGGCTACACCTTC
NA TRBJ2-7 NA TRBV29-1 CSGTGDFPLYEQYF TGCAGCGGCACAGGGGACTTTCCTCTCTACGAGCAGTACTTC
TRBD2 TRBJ2-3 NA TRBV3-1 CASSLGIAGGPVDTQYF TGTGCCAGCAGCCTTGGAATAGCGGGAGGGCCTGTAGATACGCAGTATTTT
TRBD2 TRBJ2-3 many TRBV3-1 CASSYYLTSGDTDTQYF TGTGCCAGCAGTTACTACCTGACTAGCGGGGACACAGATACGCAGTATTTT
NA TRBJ2-3 many TRBV20-1 CSASHLLGDKPLAQYF TGCAGTGCTAGTCACTTACTAGGAGATAAGCCGCTCGCGCAGTATTTT
NA TRBJ2-2 NA TRBV9 CASSGRTSEADTGELFF TGTGCCAGCAGCGGACGAACTTCGGAGGCAGACACCGGGGAGCTGTTTTTT
NA TRBJ2-2 NA TRBV20-1 CSAPIGGSGTGELFF TGCAGTGCTCCCATCGGCGGATCTGGCACCGGGGAGCTGTTTTTT